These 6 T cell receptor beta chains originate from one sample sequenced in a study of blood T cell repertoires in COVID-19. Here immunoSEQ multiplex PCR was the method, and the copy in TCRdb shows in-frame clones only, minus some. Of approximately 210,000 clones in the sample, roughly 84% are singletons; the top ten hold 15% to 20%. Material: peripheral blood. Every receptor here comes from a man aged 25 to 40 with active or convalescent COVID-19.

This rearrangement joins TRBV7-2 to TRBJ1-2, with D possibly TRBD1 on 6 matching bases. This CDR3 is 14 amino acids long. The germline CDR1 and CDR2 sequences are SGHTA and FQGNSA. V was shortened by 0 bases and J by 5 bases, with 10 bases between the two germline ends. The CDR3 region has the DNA TGTGCCAGCAGCTTAGCGTTCCAGGGGTATGGCTACACCTTC. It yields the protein CASSLAFQGYGYTF.

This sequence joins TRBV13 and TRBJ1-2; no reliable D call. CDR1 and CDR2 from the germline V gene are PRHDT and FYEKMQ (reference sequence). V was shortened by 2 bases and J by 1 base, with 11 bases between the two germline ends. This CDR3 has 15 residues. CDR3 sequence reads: CASSLIRGGNYGYTF. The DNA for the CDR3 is TGTGCCAGCAGCTTAATCCGAGGAGGTAACTATGGCTACACCTTC.

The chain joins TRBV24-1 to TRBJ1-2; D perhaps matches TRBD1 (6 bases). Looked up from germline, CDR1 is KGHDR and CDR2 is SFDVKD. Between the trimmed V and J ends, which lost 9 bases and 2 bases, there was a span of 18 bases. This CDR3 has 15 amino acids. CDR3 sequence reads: CATSTRGATNYGYTF. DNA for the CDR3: TGTGCCACCTCGACACGGGGGGCGACCAACTATGGCTACACCTTC.

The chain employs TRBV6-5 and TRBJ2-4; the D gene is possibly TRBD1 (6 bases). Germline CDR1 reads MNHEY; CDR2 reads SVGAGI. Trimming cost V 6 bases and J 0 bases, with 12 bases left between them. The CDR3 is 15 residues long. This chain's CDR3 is CASRGGELAKNIQYF. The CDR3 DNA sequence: TGTGCCAGCAGAGGGGGAGAACTAGCCAAAAACATTCAGTACTTC.

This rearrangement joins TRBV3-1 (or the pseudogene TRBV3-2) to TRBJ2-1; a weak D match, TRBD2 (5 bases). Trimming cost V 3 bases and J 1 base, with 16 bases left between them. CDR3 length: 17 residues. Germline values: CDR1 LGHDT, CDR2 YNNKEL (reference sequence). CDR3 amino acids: CASSHGYSRGSYNEQFF. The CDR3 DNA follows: TGTGCCAGCAGCCATGGATACTCCCGGGGATCCTACAATGAGCAGTTCTTC.

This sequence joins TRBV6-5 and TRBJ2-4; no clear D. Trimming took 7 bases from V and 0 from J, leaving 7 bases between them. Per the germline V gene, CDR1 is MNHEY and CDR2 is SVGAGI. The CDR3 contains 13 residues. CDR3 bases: TGTGCCAGCACCGGCGGAGCCAAAAACATTCAGTACTTC. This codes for CASTGGAKNIQYF.